The 20 T cell receptor beta chains below were found in one sample sequenced in a study of blood T cell repertoires in COVID-19. Some clones are missing from TCRdb's copy, which holds only in-frame ones; the method was immunoSEQ multiplex PCR. The repertoire holds just under 350,000 clones, with more than 75% as singletons. Sample: peripheral blood. Source of these receptors: a woman between 45 and 60 years old with COVID-19, enrolled during active disease.

This clone appeared once. The V gene is TRBV18, the J gene TRBJ1-4; tentative D call: TRBD1 (5 bases). Deletions cut 3 bases from V and 8 bases from J, with 13 bases between. This CDR3 region has 14 residues. Germline assignment: CDR1 KGHSH and CDR2 LQKENI. Written as DNA, the CDR3 is TGTGCCAGCTCACCGGTCGCTCAGGGAGAAAAACTGTTTTTT. Its translation is CASSPVAQGEKLFF.

The J gene is TRBJ2-7, the V gene TRBV7-8; no reliable D call. Germline lookup yields CDR1 SGHVS and CDR2 FQNEAQ. Trimming took off 3 bases at V and 6 bases at J, with 9 bases between the two ends. The CDR3 runs 12 residues. The CDR3 sequence is CASSFPRSEQYF. The CDR3 DNA is TGTGCCAGCAGCTTTCCAAGGAGCGAGCAGTACTTC.

As for this clone: Other DNA sequences in the sample encode the same CDR3. V usage is TRBV6-5 and J usage is TRBJ1-2; tentative D call: TRBD1 (5 bases). In germline, CDR1 is MNHEY, CDR2 SVGAGI. The ends were cut back, 0 bases at V and 5 bases at J, with 10 bases in the middle. This CDR3 region has 14 residues. The chain's CDR3 is CASSYSGGDYGYTF. CDR3 DNA sequence: TGTGCCAGCAGTTACTCGGGGGGGGATTATGGCTACACCTTC.

The V gene is TRBV27, the J gene TRBJ1-4; D is unresolved. The CDR3 has 15 residues. Germline V gives CDR1 MNHEY, CDR2 SMNVEV (reference sequence). V was clipped by 3 bases and J by 4 bases, with 12 bases between them. The CDR3 protein is CASSLNGLINEKLFF. The CDR3, as DNA: TGTGCCAGCAGTTTGAACGGACTAATTAATGAAAAACTGTTTTTT.

The V gene is TRBV18, the J gene TRBJ2-7, with 12 bases fitting TRBD1. CDR3 size: 17 residues. Germline values: CDR1 KGHSH, CDR2 LQKENI. Trimming cost V 6 bases and J 2 bases; bases outside gene matches: 11. CDR3 in DNA: TGTGCCAGCTCGGGGGGACAGGGGGCGCAAATGACCTACGAGCAGTACTTC. As protein: CASSGGQGAQMTYEQYF.

This chain uses TRBV19 with TRBJ2-6; 7 nucleotides align to TRBD2. V lost 1 base, J lost 0 bases, and 0 bases stayed unmatched. CDR3 size: 16 residues. CDR1 LNHDA and CDR2 SQIVND come from the germline V gene (reference sequence). Here the CDR3 reads CASSIAGGSGANVLTF. DNA for the CDR3: TGTGCCAGTAGTATAGCGGGAGGCTCTGGGGCCAACGTCCTGACTTTC. Full variable domain (rest looked up from reference TRBV19 and TRBJ2-6): DGGITQSPKYLFRKEGQNVTLSCEQNLNHDAMYWYRQDPGQGLRLIYYSQIVNDFQKGDIAEGYSVSREKKESFPLTVTSAQKNPTAFYLCASSIAGGSGANVLTFGAGSRLTVL.

The chain carries TRBV11-2 and TRBJ2-7, with a possible D match to TRBD1 (6 bases). In germline, CDR1 is SGHAT, CDR2 FQNNGV. Trimming left V 5 bases short and J 4 bases short, with 12 bases between. The CDR3 covers 13 residues. The CDR3 region is CASSTRQAYEQYF. The CDR3 nucleotides are TGTGCCAGCAGCACCAGACAGGCTTACGAGCAGTACTTC.

V and J are TRBV5-1 and TRBJ2-3, with D possibly TRBD2 on 5 matching bases. The CDR3 covers 14 residues. Germline CDR1 SGHRS, CDR2 YFSETQ. V was clipped by 7 bases and J by 3 bases, with 15 bases between them. The CDR3 DNA follows: TGCGCCAGCCACCATCGCCCGGGGACAGATACGCAGTATTTT. This gives the protein CASHHRPGTDTQYF.

A single count supports this clone. V and J are TRBV9 and TRBJ2-2; weak D call: TRBD2 (6 bases). The CDR3 covers 15 residues. Germline V CDR1 and CDR2: SGDLS, YYNGEE. Deletions cut 6 bases from V and 0 bases from J, with 12 bases between. The CDR3 bases are TGTGCCAGCACCCGGTGGGGGGCGAACACCGGGGAGCTGTTTTTT. Protein product: CASTRWGANTGELFF.

V usage is TRBV6-5 and J usage is TRBJ1-1; D not resolved. Looked up from germline, CDR1 is MNHEY and CDR2 is SVGAGI. Trimming left V 5 bases short and J 4 bases short, with 11 bases between. The CDR3 is 13 amino acids. CDR3 DNA: TGTGCCAGCAGTCAGGAAACTTTCACTGAAGCTTTCTTT. Residues: CASSQETFTEAFF.

The V and J genes are TRBV4-3 and TRBJ2-2; 8 nucleotides align to TRBD1. V shed 4 bases, J shed 6 bases, and the junction held 1 base outside the gene matches. The CDR3 is 13 amino acids. The germline V gene encodes CDR1 LGHNA and CDR2 YSLEER. The CDR3 DNA reads TGCGCCAGCAGCCGGGACAGGCCCGGGGAGCTGTTTTTT. Its translation: CASSRDRPGELFF.

V gene TRBV19 combines with J gene TRBJ2-5, with 8 bases identical to TRBD2. The CDR3 runs 15 residues. CDR1 LNHDA and CDR2 SQIVND come from the germline V gene (reference sequence). V was clipped by 5 bases and J by 4 bases; unmatched bases: 9. The CDR3: CASSDTGGRGETQYF. The DNA for the CDR3 is TGTGCCAGTAGTGATACGGGGGGGCGCGGAGAGACCCAGTACTTC.

J is TRBJ2-6 and V is TRBV20-1; 10 bases are a match to TRBD2. This CDR3 contains 19 residues. The trim removed 3 bases at V and 1 base at J, leaving 12 bases unmatched. Germline V CDR1 and CDR2: DFQATT, SNEGSKA (reference sequence). In nucleotides, the CDR3 is TGCAGTGCTAGTATCTTGGCTAGCGGGAGCAGGTCTGGGGCCAACGTCCTGACTTTC. It codes for CSASILASGSRSGANVLTF.

The V call is TRBV30, the J call TRBJ2-1, with TRBD2 matching 11 bases. Trimming removed 1 base from V and 6 bases from J; junction bases left unmatched: 11. Germline V lookup: CDR1 GTSNPN, CDR2 SVGIG (reference sequence). The CDR3 totals 17 residues. CDR3 sequence: CAWSEGLAEIGSNEQFF. The CDR3 DNA reads as TGTGCCTGGAGTGAGGGACTAGCGGAGATCGGGTCCAATGAGCAGTTCTTC.

This clone appeared once. The V and J genes are TRBV18 and TRBJ2-7; unclear D gene. Germline lookup yields CDR1 KGHSH and CDR2 LQKENI. V was trimmed by 2 bases and J by 6 bases, leaving 14 bases between them. CDR3 length: 14 amino acids. The CDR3 region is CASSPEASVFEQYF. The DNA for the CDR3 is TGTGCCAGCTCACCAGAGGCATCGGTTTTCGAGCAGTACTTC.

The gene calls are TRBV3-1 (or the pseudogene TRBV3-2) and TRBJ2-7; 10 nucleotides line up with TRBD1. V shed 4 bases and J 2 bases; nucleotides not matched to a gene: 5. This CDR3 comprises 15 residues. Germline V lookup: CDR1 LGHDT, CDR2 YNNKEL (reference sequence). In nucleotides, the CDR3 is TGTGCCAGCAGCCGAAAGACAGGGGGCCCCTACGAGCAGTACTTC. Encoded protein: CASSRKTGGPYEQYF.

This clone was picked up one time. V usage is TRBV12-3 or TRBV12-4 and J usage is TRBJ1-1, with D perhaps TRBD1 (6 bases). This CDR3 contains 12 residues. The germline V and J ends were trimmed by 5 bases and 8 bases, with 12 bases remaining between them. The CDR3 reads CASSTGTTEAFF. In DNA, the CDR3 is TGTGCCAGCAGTACCGGGACAACGGAAGCTTTCTTT.

The chain employs TRBV5-1 and TRBJ2-7, with TRBD1 as a possible D gene (6 bases). CDR1 and CDR2 from the germline V gene are SGHRS and YFSETQ. The V end lost 2 bases, the J end lost 3 bases, and 12 bases lay between the germline ends. The CDR3 runs to 14 residues. The CDR3 bases are TGCGCCAGCAGCTTAGGACAGTATAACTACGAGCAGTACTTC. Protein: CASSLGQYNYEQYF.

The chain is built from TRBV3-1 (or the pseudogene TRBV3-2) and TRBJ2-1; the D gene is possibly TRBD2 (6 bases). Trimming left V 4 bases short and J 9 bases short, with 13 bases between. Looked up from germline, CDR1 is LGHDT and CDR2 is YNNKEL (reference sequence). The CDR3 has 13 amino acids. CDR3 region: CASSPLTSPEQFF. The CDR3 bases are TGTGCCAGCAGCCCACTGACTAGTCCTGAGCAGTTCTTC.

The chain links TRBV5-4 to TRBJ2-5; D unclear. CDR1 and CDR2 from the germline V gene are SGHNT and YYREEE (reference sequence). The V end was cut by 0 bases, the J end by 4 bases, with 10 bases between. The CDR3 length is 14 residues. In DNA form, the CDR3 reads TGTGCCAGCAGCTTGGGTGGGCGTGCAGAGACCCAGTACTTC. Protein: CASSLGGRAETQYF.